This TCR beta chain originates from a study of blood T cell repertoires in COVID-19. Assay: immunoSEQ multiplex PCR; the TCRdb copy retains only in-frame clones and omits some. Counted here are 200,000 to 250,000 clones, 80% to 90% occurring once; the ten biggest clones make up about 1%. Participants were aged 18 to 89 years, lived in around 22 US areas, and enrolled virtually. The CDR3 has 15 residues. CDR1 is LGHNA and CDR2 is YNFKEQ in the germline V gene. The trim removed 4 bases at V and 2 bases at J, leaving 5 bases unmatched. The receptor was isolated from a man over 45 who had been exposed to COVID-19. The rearrangement links TRBV4-2 to TRBJ2-5; 9 nucleotides align to TRBD1. Source material: PBMCs or T cells enriched from blood (not recorded which). CDR3 region: CASSRGTGPQETQYF. CDR3 nucleotides: TGTGCCAGCAGCCGGGGGACAGGGCCTCAAGAGACCCAGTACTTC.